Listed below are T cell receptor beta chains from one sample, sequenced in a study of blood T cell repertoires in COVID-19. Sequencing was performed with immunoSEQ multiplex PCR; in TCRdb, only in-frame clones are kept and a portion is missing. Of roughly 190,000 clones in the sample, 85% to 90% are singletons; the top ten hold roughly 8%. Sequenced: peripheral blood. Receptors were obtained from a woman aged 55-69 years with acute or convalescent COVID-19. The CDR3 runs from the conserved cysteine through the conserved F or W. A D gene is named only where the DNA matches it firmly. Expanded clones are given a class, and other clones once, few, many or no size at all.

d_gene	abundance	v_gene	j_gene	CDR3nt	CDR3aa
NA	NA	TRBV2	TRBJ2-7	TGTGCCAGAAGGGACATCTCGGGAGAGCAGTACTTC	CARRDISGEQYF
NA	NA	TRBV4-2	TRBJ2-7	TGTGCCAGCAGCCAAGAATTAGCGGTAACCTACGAGCAGTACTTC	CASSQELAVTYEQYF
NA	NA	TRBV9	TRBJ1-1	TGTGCCAGCAGCGTATTATCTCGGGACACTGAAGCTTTCTTT	CASSVLSRDTEAFF
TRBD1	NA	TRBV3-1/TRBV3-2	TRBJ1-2	TGTGCCAGCAGCCAAGGACAGGGGCGCCTGACCTTC	CASSQGQGRLTF
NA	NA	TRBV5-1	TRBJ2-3	TGCGCCAGCAGCTTGGGAGGAACAGATACGCAGTATTTT	CASSLGGTDTQYF
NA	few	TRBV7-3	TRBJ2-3	TGTGCCAGCAGCCGGGCCGGCGGGAGCACAGATACGCAGTATTTT	CASSRAGGSTDTQYF
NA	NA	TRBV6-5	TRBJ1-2	TGTGCCAGCAGACAGACTAGCTATGGCTACACCTTC	CASRQTSYGYTF
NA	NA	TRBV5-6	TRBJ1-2	TGTGCCAGCAGCTTGGACAGGAAGATAAACTATGGCTACACCTTC	CASSLDRKINYGYTF
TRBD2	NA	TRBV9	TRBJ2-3	TGTGCCAGCAGCGTAGCGGCCGGACTAGCCGGAGATACGCAGTATTTT	CASSVAAGLAGDTQYF
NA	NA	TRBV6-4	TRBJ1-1	TGTGCCAGCAGCCAGTCCCCGGGAAACACTGAAGCTTTCTTT	CASSQSPGNTEAFF
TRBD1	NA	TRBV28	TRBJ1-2	TGTGCCAGCAGGCAAAGGACAGGGGCTGGCTACACCTTC	CASRQRTGAGYTF
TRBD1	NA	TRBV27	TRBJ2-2	TGTGCCAGCTCTATCGACCGGGACAGGGTGGTCGGGGAGCTGTTTTTT	CASSIDRDRVVGELFF
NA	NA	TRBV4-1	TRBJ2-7	TGCGCCAGCAGCCAAGGGAGTAGGCAGGGTCTGGGGGAGCAGTACTTC	CASSQGSRQGLGEQYF
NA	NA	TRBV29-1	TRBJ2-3	TGCAGCGACCTCGCACTGGTTACAGATACGCAGTATTTT	CSDLALVTDTQYF
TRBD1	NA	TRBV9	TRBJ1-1	TGTGCCAGCAGCGCTTTGACAGGGGGAGGGAACACTGAAGCTTTCTTT	CASSALTGGGNTEAFF
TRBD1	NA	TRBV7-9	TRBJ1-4	TGTGCCAGCAGCAACGACAGGGCAACTAATGAAAAACTGTTTTTT	CASSNDRATNEKLFF
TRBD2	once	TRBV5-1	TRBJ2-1	TGCGCCAGCAGCCCACCTAGCGGGAGGGAGCAGTTCTTC	CASSPPSGREQFF
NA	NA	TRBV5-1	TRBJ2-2	TGCGCCAGCAGCTTTAGCGCCAGCACCGGGGAGCTGTTTTTT	CASSFSASTGELFF
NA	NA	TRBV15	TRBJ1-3	TGTGCCACCAGCAGAGCCGGCAGGGGATTAGGAAACACCATATATTTT	CATSRAGRGLGNTIYF
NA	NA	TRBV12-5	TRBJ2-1	TGTGCTAGTGGTTTGGTGGGAGCTTTCAATGAGCAGTTCTTC	CASGLVGAFNEQFF
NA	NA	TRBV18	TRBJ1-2	TGTGCCAGCTCGGACAGAACAGCGGCTGATGGCTACACCTTC	CASSDRTAADGYTF
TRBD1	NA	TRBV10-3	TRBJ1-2	TGTGCCATCAGTGAGTCAGGAGACAGGGGTGGCTACACCTTC	CAISESGDRGGYTF
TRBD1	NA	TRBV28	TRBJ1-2	TGTGCCAGCACCGCCGAGGGACAGGGGGCTTGGGGCTACACCTTC	CASTAEGQGAWGYTF
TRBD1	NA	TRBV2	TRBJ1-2	TGTGCCAGCAGCTGGGACAGCAACTATGGCTACACCTTC	CASSWDSNYGYTF
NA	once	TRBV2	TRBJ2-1	TGTGCCAGCAGTGATTACAGGGTCGGTGAGCAGTTCTTC	CASSDYRVGEQFF
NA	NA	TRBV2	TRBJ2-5	TGTGCCAGCAGCATTTGGAGGGGCCAAGAGACCCAGTACTTC	CASSIWRGQETQYF
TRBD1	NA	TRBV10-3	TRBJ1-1	TGTGCCATCAGTGAGTCCACAGGGGTTGGCACTGAAGCTTTCTTT	CAISESTGVGTEAFF
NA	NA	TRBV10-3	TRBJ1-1	TGTGCCACCATCCGAGGCCTCATGAACACTGAAGCTTTCTTT	CATIRGLMNTEAFF
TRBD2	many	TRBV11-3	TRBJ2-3	TGTGCCAGCAGCACCGGGGTAGCGGGAGAAGTGACAGATACGCAGTATTTT	CASSTGVAGEVTDTQYF
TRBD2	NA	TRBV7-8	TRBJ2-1	TGTGCCACCTGGGGGACTAGCATGAATGAGCAGTTCTTC	CATWGTSMNEQFF
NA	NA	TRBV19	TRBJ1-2	TGTGCCAGTACCCTCGGGGAGACGGGCTACACCTTC	CASTLGETGYTF
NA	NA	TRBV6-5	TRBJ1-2	TGTGCCAGCAGTTCCGGGATTAAAAGGGGCTACACCTTC	CASSSGIKRGYTF
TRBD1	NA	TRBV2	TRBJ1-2	TGTGCCAGCGGACACAGGGGGCAATATGGCTACACCTTC	CASGHRGQYGYTF
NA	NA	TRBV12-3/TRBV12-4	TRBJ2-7	TGTGCCAGCACTCTTGGGGGCCCCTACGAGCAGTACTTC	CASTLGGPYEQYF
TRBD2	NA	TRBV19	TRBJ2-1	TGTGCCAGTAGTGTGAGCGGGGGGGGTCACAATGAGCAGTTCTTC	CASSVSGGGHNEQFF
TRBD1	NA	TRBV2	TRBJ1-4	TGTGCCAGCAGTCCCGGGACAGGCGGTGAAAAACTGTTTTTT	CASSPGTGGEKLFF
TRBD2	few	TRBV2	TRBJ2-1	TGTGCCAGCAGTTCCCAGCGGGAGTTCTACAATGAGCAGTTCTTC	CASSSQREFYNEQFF
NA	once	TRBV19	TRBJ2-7	TGTGCCAGTAGTAGCAGTAGAGGGAGCGAGCAGTACTTC	CASSSSRGSEQYF
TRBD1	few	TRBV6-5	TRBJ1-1	TGTGCCAGCAGGTACAGGGGGCAGGTCACTGAAGCTTTCTTT	CASRYRGQVTEAFF